Following are 24 T cell receptor beta chains from one sample sequenced in a study of blood T cell repertoires in COVID-19. Method: immunoSEQ multiplex PCR; TCRdb's copy keeps in-frame clones and lacks some. The table has 100,000 to 150,000 clones, about 85% seen once. The sample comprised peripheral blood. The receptor set was obtained from a woman of 80 years or more with acute or convalescent COVID-19.

The J gene is TRBJ2-1, the V gene TRBV5-1; perhaps TRBD1 as D (7 bases). The germline V and J ends were trimmed by 5 bases and 0 bases, with 9 bases remaining between them. This CDR3 comprises 14 residues. CDR1 is SGHRS and CDR2 is YFSETQ in the germline V gene. The chain's CDR3 is CASSQGGSYNEQFF. The CDR3 bases are TGCGCCAGCAGTCAGGGGGGCTCCTACAATGAGCAGTTCTTC.

In its sample, this clone was seen a few times. V is TRBV13 and J is TRBJ1-2; D ambiguous. V lost 3 bases and J 7 bases, leaving 12 bases between the germline ends. Germline V gene lookup returns CDR1 PRHDT and CDR2 FYEKMQ (reference sequence). CDR3 length equals 13 residues. Here the CDR3 reads CASSFVSTSGYTF. DNA of the CDR3: TGTGCCAGCAGCTTTGTTTCTACCTCTGGCTACACCTTC.

The chain's CDR3 is CASSRTVETQYF. CDR3 sequence (DNA): TGTGCCAGCAGTCGGACAGTCGAGACCCAGTACTTC. The genes are TRBV7-9 and TRBJ2-5; D possibly corresponds to TRBD1 (6 bases). Between the trimmed V and J ends, which lost 6 bases and 5 bases, there was a span of 10 bases. Germline-derived CDR1 and CDR2 are SEHNR and FQNEAQ (reference sequence). CDR3 length equals 12 residues.

The chain couples TRBV11-2 to TRBJ2-1; 8 nucleotides match TRBD2. The CDR3 covers 19 residues. Trimming took 5 bases from V and 2 from J; bases not matched to a gene: 17. Germline CDR1 SGHAT, CDR2 FQNNGV. The DNA for the CDR3 is TGTGCCAGCAGCCGATTCGTCCCAGAATTGGGACTAGCCTACAATGAGCAGTTCTTC. This encodes CASSRFVPELGLAYNEQFF.

This clone was detected once. The chain uses TRBV6-5 and TRBJ1-4; TRBD1 matches at 9 bases. Per the germline V gene, CDR1 is MNHEY and CDR2 is SVGAGI. The CDR3 has 15 amino acids. Losses at the gene ends were 5 bases for V and 3 bases for J; bases not matched to a gene: 4. In DNA, the CDR3 is TGTGCCAGCAGTCTAACAGGGGGCCCTAATGAAAAACTGTTTTTT. Translation: CASSLTGGPNEKLFF.

V usage is TRBV7-3 and J usage is TRBJ2-2; 11 bases match TRBD2. The CDR3 consists of 16 residues. The junction had 5 bases not matched to a gene; V was cut back by 4 bases and J by 4 bases. Germline V CDR1 and CDR2: SGHTA, FQGTGA. The CDR3 loop reads CASSSPSGGPTGELFF. The DNA for the CDR3 is TGTGCCAGCAGCTCGCCTAGCGGGGGGCCCACCGGGGAGCTGTTTTTT.

The chain employs TRBV10-2 and TRBJ1-5; a weak D match, TRBD1 (5 bases). V was cut by 7 bases and J by 3 bases, with 10 bases left in between. The CDR3 has 13 amino acids. Germline V lookup: CDR1 WSHSY, CDR2 SAAADI. The CDR3: CASTRQPNQPQHF. CDR3 DNA sequence: TGCGCCAGCACCCGACAGCCCAATCAGCCCCAGCATTTT.

The chain joins TRBV19 to TRBJ1-5; a weak D match, TRBD1 (6 bases). V gave up 5 bases and J gave up 1 base, with 15 bases separating them. Germline V gives CDR1 LNHDA, CDR2 SQIVND (reference sequence). This CDR3 spans 16 amino acids. CDR3 amino acids: CASSWYSGQSNQPQHF. CDR3 in DNA: TGTGCCAGTAGTTGGTATTCTGGACAGAGCAATCAGCCCCAGCATTTT.

The sample holds one count of this clone. The rearrangement uses TRBV5-1 and TRBJ1-1; unclear D gene. The germline V gene has CDR1 SGHRS and CDR2 YFSETQ. V was pared by 4 bases and J by 9 bases, with 16 bases between. CDR3 length: 13 amino acids. The DNA of the CDR3 is TGCGCCAGCAGCGAAGGTGGTCCAGGAAAAGCTTTCTTT. Translated, it gives CASSEGGPGKAFF.

Only a few counts were recorded for this clone. V usage is TRBV3-1 (or the pseudogene TRBV3-2) and J usage is TRBJ1-3; D possibly corresponds to TRBD1 (6 bases). Germline CDR1 is LGHDT and CDR2 is YNNKEL (reference sequence). Trimming shortened V by 0 bases and J by 4 bases, and 10 bases separated the two germline ends. This CDR3 has 15 amino acids. The CDR3 DNA reads as TGTGCCAGCAGCCAAGAAGGGGGAATCGGAAACACCATATATTTT. It specifies CASSQEGGIGNTIYF.

This chain links TRBV15 with TRBJ1-4, with a weak D call TRBD1 (5 bases). Germline V gene data show CDR1 as LNHNV and CDR2 as YYDKDF (reference sequence). V lost 0 bases, J lost 6 bases, and 11 bases lay in between. This CDR3 is built from 15 residues. The CDR3 DNA sequence: TGTGCCACCAGCAGAGATGGGGGGTTTTATGAAAAACTGTTTTTT. Translated: CATSRDGGFYEKLFF.

The genes are TRBV19 and TRBJ1-2; D possibly corresponds to TRBD1 (5 bases). Germline V lookup: CDR1 LNHDA, CDR2 SQIVND (reference sequence). V shed 1 base and J shed 6 bases, with 9 bases lying between them. The CDR3 is made up of 13 amino acids. The CDR3 sequence: CASSIALGDGYTF. Written as DNA, the CDR3 is TGTGCCAGTAGTATAGCCCTAGGGGATGGCTACACCTTC. Based on the CDR3 plus reference TRBV19 and TRBJ1-2, the full variable domain is DGGITQSPKYLFRKEGQNVTLSCEQNLNHDAMYWYRQDPGQGLRLIYYSQIVNDFQKGDIAEGYSVSREKKESFPLTVTSAQKNPTAFYLCASSIALGDGYTFGSGTRLTVV.

V usage is TRBV2 and J usage is TRBJ1-1; TRBD1 matches at 8 bases. The CDR3 has 14 amino acids. Unmatched junction bases numbered 4, after V lost 6 bases and J lost 1 base. The V gene's germline CDR1 is SNHLY and CDR2 FYNNEI. The CDR3: CASRDRAGNTEAFF. The CDR3 nucleotides are TGTGCCAGCAGGGACAGGGCCGGGAACACTGAAGCTTTCTTT.

The chain uses TRBV28 and TRBJ1-3; D is possibly TRBD1 (5 bases). CDR1 is MDHEN and CDR2 is SYDVKM in the germline V gene. CDR3 length: 16 amino acids. With 8 bases removed from V and 8 bases from J, the gap between germline ends came to 25 bases. DNA for the CDR3: TGTGCCAGCTCCCCGCACCCGACAGATCCTGGGGACACCATATATTTT. Encoded protein: CASSPHPTDPGDTIYF.

This chain connects TRBV7-2 to TRBJ2-7, with 10 positions matching TRBD1. Germline V gene lookup returns CDR1 SGHTA and CDR2 FQGNSA. The CDR3 contains 16 residues. V lost 5 bases and J lost 6; bases outside the gene matches: 13. CDR3 nucleotide sequence: TGTGCCAGCAGCCCCGATTATAGGACAGGGGGGAGCGAGCAGTACTTC. This sequence encodes CASSPDYRTGGSEQYF.

The chain joins TRBV2 to TRBJ2-3; TRBD2 matches 7 bases. Germline V gene lookup returns CDR1 SNHLY and CDR2 FYNNEI. The CDR3 contains 15 residues. The J segment lost 4 bases and the V segment lost 0 bases, leaving 4 bases of the junction unmatched. CDR3 in DNA: TGTGCCAGCAGTGAAGCGGGGGGGATCGCAGATACGCAGTATTTT. It specifies CASSEAGGIADTQYF.

The rearrangement uses TRBV2 and TRBJ1-2; 7 bases fit TRBD1. Germline V gene sequence: CDR1 SNHLY, CDR2 FYNNEI. The ends lost 3 bases at V and 8 bases at J; junction bases unmatched: 9. This CDR3 has 14 amino acids. The DNA for the CDR3 is TGTGCCAGCAGTGAGTCTACAGGGGTAGGGGGCTACACCTTC. Translation: CASSESTGVGGYTF.

The chain has TRBV10-3 and TRBJ1-4; D gene uncertain. Germline loops: CDR1 ENHRY, CDR2 SYGVKD. CDR3 length: 15 amino acids. Trimming stripped 0 bases from V and 7 bases from J, with 12 bases between. CDR3 amino acids: CAISESSGLGEKLFF. The CDR3 DNA sequence: TGTGCCATCAGTGAGTCGAGCGGGCTGGGTGAAAAACTGTTTTTT.

This clone was observed once. The same CDR3 arises from other DNA sequences in this sample as well. The chain employs TRBV18 and TRBJ2-2, with 7 bases lining up with TRBD1. Looked up from germline, CDR1 is KGHSH and CDR2 is LQKENI. V dropped 4 bases and J dropped 5; count of bases not matched to a gene: 1. CDR3 length: 13 amino acids. CDR3 bases: TGTGCCAGCTCACGACAGGGAACCGGGGAGCTGTTTTTT. It yields the protein CASSRQGTGELFF. The full variable domain, with the rest looked up from reference TRBV18 and TRBJ2-2, is NAGVMQNPRHLVRRRGQEARLRCSPMKGHSHVYWYRQLPEEGLKFMVYLQKENIIDESGMPKERFSAEFPKEGPSILRIQQVVRGDSAAYFCASSRQGTGELFFGEGSRLTVL.

The chain couples TRBV5-1 to TRBJ1-2; D call uncertain. With 1 base removed from V and 0 bases from J, the gap between germline ends came to 7 bases. The CDR3 has 14 amino acids. Germline values: CDR1 SGHRS, CDR2 YFSETQ. In nucleotides, the CDR3 is TGCGCCAGCAGCTTGACGCCAGCTAACTATGGCTACACCTTC. Its translation is CASSLTPANYGYTF. The full variable domain, rest sourced from reference TRBV5-1 and TRBJ1-2, is KAGVTQTPRYLIKTRGQQVTLSCSPISGHRSVSWYQQTPGQGLQFLFEYFSETQRNKGNFPGRFSGRQFSNSRSEMNVSTLELGDSALYLCASSLTPANYGYTFGSGTRLTVV.

The chain has TRBV2 and TRBJ2-2; 11 positions match TRBD2. The trim removed 7 bases at V and 7 bases at J, leaving 8 bases unmatched. This CDR3 spans 15 amino acids. Germline V gene lookup returns CDR1 SNHLY and CDR2 FYNNEI. The CDR3 region has the DNA TGTGCCAGCACACTAGCGGGGGTCTTCAGCGGGGAGCTGTTTTTT. Residues: CASTLAGVFSGELFF.

V gene TRBV7-8 combines with J gene TRBJ2-6; 9 bases align to TRBD1. Germline CDR1 is SGHVS and CDR2 is FQNEAQ. V shed 5 bases, J shed 0 bases, and the junction held 8 bases outside the gene matches. The CDR3 extends over 18 amino acids. As DNA, the CDR3 is TGTGCCAGCAGCACCCGGGGGACAGGGAGCTCTGGGGCCAACGTCCTGACTTTC. Its protein is CASSTRGTGSSGANVLTF.

This clone came up once. The V and J genes are TRBV5-4 and TRBJ2-5; TRBD2 matches at 8 bases. Germline CDR1 and CDR2: SGHNT and YYREEE (reference sequence). J lost 4 bases, V lost 4 bases, and 9 bases had no gene match. There are 15 residues in the CDR3. CDR3 DNA sequence: TGTGCCAGCAGCCCCCGGGGGGGGCTGCGAGAGACCCAGTACTTC. Translating it yields CASSPRGGLRETQYF.

The V and J genes are TRBV11-2 and TRBJ2-1; 9 positions agree with TRBD1. The CDR3 contains 15 residues. Trimming cost V 1 base and J 7 bases; bases outside gene matches: 5. Germline CDR1 reads SGHAT; CDR2 reads FQNNGV. The CDR3 region has the DNA TGTGCCAGCAGCTTAGCTGGGACAGGGTGGAATGAGCAGTTCTTC. Residues: CASSLAGTGWNEQFF.